This T cell receptor beta chain appears in the sequencing data of a study of shared clonotypes between healthy human individuals. As originally analysed: ImmunoSEQ junction-only sequences lacked quality scores, so their filtering differed. Produced via immunoSEQ multiplex PCR; TCRdb's table is partial and in-frame only. That table is the source of V, J and clone size, and D and trimming were worked out from the DNA. The sample contains a few million clones, just over 90% of which appear only once. Every contributor of samples was a Caucasian grown-up residing in Nashville, Tennessee. The sequencing input was naive CD4+ T cells from PBMCs. Regarding subset: CD45RA+ positively selected. This TCR was sampled from a young man in good health. Some clones in this sample may be carry-over from other donors' samples.

The CDR3 region has the DNA TGTGCCAGCAGCCCCTCATTCACCGGGGAGCTGTTTTTT. This codes for CASSPSFTGELFF. This chain uses TRBV14 with TRBJ2-2; D remains unclear. The CDR3 covers 13 residues. V was pared by 4 bases and J by 4 bases, with 7 bases between. The V gene's germline CDR1 is SGHDN and CDR2 FVKESK.